This is a list of T cell receptor beta chains from one sample in a study of blood T cell repertoires in COVID-19. TCRdb keeps only in-frame clones here, not all; method: immunoSEQ multiplex PCR. Of over 130,000 clones in the sample, roughly nine tenths were seen once. Sequences were obtained from peripheral blood. Receptors were obtained from a human donor with COVID-19, enrolled during active disease. The donor label of this sample is uncertain. Each CDR3 is given with its conserved first and last residue. A D gene is named only where the DNA matches it firmly. Not every row has a clone size; where given, it reads once, few, many or a size class.

V gene: TRBV10-2; clone size: .; D gene: TRBD2; J gene: TRBJ2-7; CDR3 DNA: TGCGCCAGCAGGGGACTAGCGGGGGGATACGAGCAGTACTTC; CDR3 protein: CASRGLAGGYEQYF
V gene: TRBV15; clone size: .; D gene: .; J gene: TRBJ1-5; CDR3 DNA: TGTGCCACCAGCAGAGGGTATGGGGGGGCGAATCAGCCCCAGCATTTT; CDR3 protein: CATSRGYGGANQPQHF
V gene: TRBV10-3; clone size: .; D gene: TRBD1; J gene: TRBJ2-1; CDR3 DNA: TGTGCCATCGGGACAGGGTCCAATGAGCAGTTCTTC; CDR3 protein: CAIGTGSNEQFF
V gene: TRBV2; clone size: .; D gene: .; J gene: TRBJ2-1; CDR3 DNA: TGTGCCAGCAGTATTGACAGCCCGAACCACAATGAGCAGTTCTTC; CDR3 protein: CASSIDSPNHNEQFF
V gene: TRBV27; clone size: .; D gene: TRBD1; J gene: TRBJ1-1; CDR3 DNA: TGTGCCAGCAGCACTCCGACCAGGGGGCAGGCTGAAGCTTTCTTT; CDR3 protein: CASSTPTRGQAEAFF
V gene: TRBV9; clone size: .; D gene: TRBD1; J gene: TRBJ2-3; CDR3 DNA: TGTGCCAGCAGCGGGACAGGGTCTAGCACAGATACGCAGTATTTT; CDR3 protein: CASSGTGSSTDTQYF
V gene: TRBV7-2; clone size: once; D gene: .; J gene: TRBJ2-1; CDR3 DNA: TGTGCCAGCAGCTTAGACCGGTTCGAGCAGTTCTTC; CDR3 protein: CASSLDRFEQFF
V gene: TRBV27; clone size: .; D gene: .; J gene: TRBJ2-2; CDR3 DNA: TGTGCCAGCAGTTGGGGCCGCGACACCGGGGAGCTGTTTTTT; CDR3 protein: CASSWGRDTGELFF
V gene: TRBV11-1; clone size: .; D gene: .; J gene: TRBJ1-2; CDR3 DNA: TGTGCCAGCAGCTTAGCGGTTCCAGGGGCCTATGGCTACACCTTC; CDR3 protein: CASSLAVPGAYGYTF
V gene: TRBV30; clone size: .; D gene: .; J gene: TRBJ2-7; CDR3 DNA: TGTGCGACCGGAGGGCAGGTGTCCTACGAGCAGTACTTC; CDR3 protein: CATGGQVSYEQYF
V gene: TRBV28; clone size: .; D gene: .; J gene: TRBJ2-1; CDR3 DNA: TGTGCCAGCAGTTGGGCAGACAGAGATTACAATGAGCAGTTCTTC; CDR3 protein: CASSWADRDYNEQFF
V gene: TRBV5-6; clone size: .; D gene: TRBD1; J gene: TRBJ1-5; CDR3 DNA: TGTGCCAGCAGCTTGGCGGGGGGACAGGGGGGGCAGCCCCAGCATTTT; CDR3 protein: CASSLAGGQGGQPQHF
V gene: TRBV28; clone size: once; D gene: .; J gene: TRBJ2-1; CDR3 DNA: TGTGCCAGCAGCCTGGGGGGCTCCTACAATGAGCAGTTCTTC; CDR3 protein: CASSLGGSYNEQFF
V gene: TRBV2; clone size: .; D gene: TRBD1; J gene: TRBJ2-1; CDR3 DNA: TGTGCCAGCAGTACAGGGGTCTACAATGAGCAGTTCTTC; CDR3 protein: CASSTGVYNEQFF
V gene: TRBV18; clone size: .; D gene: .; J gene: TRBJ2-5; CDR3 DNA: TGTGCCAGCTCACGATCTAGTCCGACAGGTGGTCAAGAGACCCAGTACTTC; CDR3 protein: CASSRSSPTGGQETQYF
V gene: TRBV28; clone size: .; D gene: TRBD2; J gene: TRBJ2-1; CDR3 DNA: TGTGCCAGCAGTTTAGCTAGCGGGCGCGGGGAGCAGTTCTTC; CDR3 protein: CASSLASGRGEQFF
V gene: TRBV30; clone size: medium-sized; D gene: .; J gene: TRBJ1-2; CDR3 DNA: TGTGCCTGCCGCCGGGGGGCCGGGGATTATGGCTACACCTTC; CDR3 protein: CACRRGAGDYGYTF
V gene: TRBV3-1/TRBV3-2; clone size: .; D gene: .; J gene: TRBJ1-4; CDR3 DNA: TGTGCCAGCAGCATAGATGCAACTAATGAAAAACTGTTTTTT; CDR3 protein: CASSIDATNEKLFF
V gene: TRBV19; clone size: .; D gene: .; J gene: TRBJ1-4; CDR3 DNA: TGTGCCAGTAGGACTGCTGTTAATGAAAAACTGTTTTTT; CDR3 protein: CASRTAVNEKLFF
V gene: TRBV13; clone size: .; D gene: TRBD1; J gene: TRBJ2-7; CDR3 DNA: TGTGCCAGCAGCCCCTTGACAGGGACCGAGCAGTACTTC; CDR3 protein: CASSPLTGTEQYF
V gene: TRBV6-6; clone size: .; D gene: TRBD2; J gene: TRBJ2-1; CDR3 DNA: TGTGCCAGCCTGGGGAGGGTTCGGGATGAGCAGTTCTTC; CDR3 protein: CASLGRVRDEQFF
V gene: TRBV11-2; clone size: .; D gene: TRBD2; J gene: TRBJ2-2; CDR3 DNA: TGTGCCAGCAGCCCGGGACTAGCAGGAACCGGGGAGCTGTTTTTT; CDR3 protein: CASSPGLAGTGELFF
V gene: TRBV7-9; clone size: .; D gene: .; J gene: TRBJ2-7; CDR3 DNA: TGTGCCAGCAGCGACTTCGACGAGCAGTACTTC; CDR3 protein: CASSDFDEQYF
V gene: TRBV19; clone size: .; D gene: TRBD1; J gene: TRBJ1-5; CDR3 DNA: TGTGCCAGTAGTGGAACAGGGGGCGGTCAGCCCCAGCATTTT; CDR3 protein: CASSGTGGGQPQHF
V gene: TRBV19; clone size: .; D gene: TRBD1; J gene: TRBJ1-3; CDR3 DNA: TGTGCCAGTAACCAGGGACAGTACTCTGGAAACACCATATATTTT; CDR3 protein: CASNQGQYSGNTIYF
V gene: TRBV5-1; clone size: many; D gene: TRBD2; J gene: TRBJ2-3; CDR3 DNA: TGCGCCAGCAGCTTGGAGTCTAGCGGCCCGGGAAAGTATTTT; CDR3 protein: CASSLESSGPGKYF
V gene: TRBV7-6; clone size: once; D gene: TRBD2; J gene: TRBJ2-6; CDR3 DNA: TGTGCCAGCAGCCAAAGCGGGGGGGAACCCTCTGGGGCCAACGTCCTGACTTTC; CDR3 protein: CASSQSGGEPSGANVLTF
V gene: TRBV29-1; clone size: .; D gene: .; J gene: TRBJ1-5; CDR3 DNA: TGCAGCGTTGGTCGCGGTAACAATCAGCCCCAGCATTTT; CDR3 protein: CSVGRGNNQPQHF
V gene: TRBV6-5; clone size: .; D gene: TRBD1; J gene: TRBJ2-2; CDR3 DNA: TGTGCCAGCAATCCGGGACAGGATAACACCGGGGAGCTGTTTTTT; CDR3 protein: CASNPGQDNTGELFF
V gene: TRBV11-3; clone size: .; D gene: TRBD2; J gene: TRBJ2-3; CDR3 DNA: TGTGCCAGCAGCCCCGGGGCTAGCGGGGGAGCGGAGGATACGCAGTATTTT; CDR3 protein: CASSPGASGGAEDTQYF
V gene: TRBV5-1; clone size: .; D gene: TRBD1; J gene: TRBJ1-4; CDR3 DNA: TGCGCCAGCAGCTTAGGACAGGGTGTTGGAGAAAAACTGTTTTTT; CDR3 protein: CASSLGQGVGEKLFF
V gene: TRBV25-1; clone size: .; D gene: TRBD1; J gene: TRBJ1-1; CDR3 DNA: TGTGCCAGCAGAGGGACAGGGGGGACTGAAGCTTTCTTT; CDR3 protein: CASRGTGGTEAFF